A selection of T cell receptor beta chains follows, all from one sample in a study of cytomegalovirus exposure and HLA in healthy donors. This table comes from immunoSEQ multiplex PCR, and its TCRdb copy is limited to in-frame clones, with some not included. This table holds some 180,000 clones, roughly three quarters found once. Sequencing input: PBMCs. The origin of the receptors is a woman in her 30s in good health and CMV-seropositive. Both conserved end residues are part of each CDR3. The order of the fields is V gene, clone size, CDR3 protein. Expanded clones are given a class, and other clones once, few, many or no size at all.

V gene: TRBV5-1
clone size: -
CDR3 protein: CASSFDPQSGGTYEQYF

V gene: TRBV15
clone size: once
CDR3 protein: CATSRGTALSGNTIYF

V gene: TRBV5-1
clone size: -
CDR3 protein: CASRRGDGGSYEQYF

V gene: TRBV10-1
clone size: -
CDR3 protein: CASTPGLVETQYF

V gene: TRBV6-5
clone size: -
CDR3 protein: CASTRRAGTGYTF

V gene: TRBV9
clone size: -
CDR3 protein: CASRDRSTDTQYF

V gene: TRBV19
clone size: -
CDR3 protein: CASSTLNHYGYTF

V gene: TRBV19
clone size: -
CDR3 protein: CASSRQGHQPQHF

V gene: TRBV29-1
clone size: -
CDR3 protein: CSGYRTNTEAFF

V gene: TRBV10-3
clone size: -
CDR3 protein: CAISPRQGAEGNTIYF

V gene: TRBV5-8
clone size: -
CDR3 protein: CASFPGQNTNTGELFF

V gene: TRBV6-5
clone size: -
CDR3 protein: CASSYTGQGPYEQYF

V gene: TRBV28
clone size: -
CDR3 protein: CASSLQGWEETQYF

V gene: TRBV4-1
clone size: -
CDR3 protein: CASSLGQGSDTQYF

V gene: TRBV6-6
clone size: -
CDR3 protein: CASSSTGKYQPQHF

V gene: TRBV28
clone size: few
CDR3 protein: CASSLRDYGYTF

V gene: TRBV5-1
clone size: -
CDR3 protein: CASSPGGSSYNSPLHF

V gene: TRBV25-1
clone size: once
CDR3 protein: CASSGREEGQIYEQYF

V gene: TRBV6-1
clone size: -
CDR3 protein: CASSDRGAYGYTF

V gene: TRBV28
clone size: -
CDR3 protein: CASSFGQSREKLFF

V gene: TRBV13
clone size: -
CDR3 protein: CASSPGTGSSYNEQFF

V gene: TRBV27
clone size: -
CDR3 protein: CASSFWRDSGNTIYF

V gene: TRBV6-4
clone size: -
CDR3 protein: CASSSGLAADTQYF

V gene: TRBV6-5
clone size: -
CDR3 protein: CASRLQAEETQYF

V gene: TRBV5-1
clone size: -
CDR3 protein: CASSFQTGQLIYEQYF

V gene: TRBV4-1
clone size: -
CDR3 protein: CASSQAPFPTNEKLFF

V gene: TRBV28
clone size: -
CDR3 protein: CASRLRDSYGYTF

V gene: TRBV27
clone size: few
CDR3 protein: CASSLFRGGPQETQYF

V gene: TRBV2
clone size: once
CDR3 protein: CASRTSRGGLEKLFF

V gene: TRBV7-9
clone size: few
CDR3 protein: CSSSPRSSGGAYEQYF

V gene: TRBV10-3
clone size: few
CDR3 protein: CAISERGGAGDTQYF

V gene: TRBV23-1
clone size: -
CDR3 protein: CASRAGTGGREKLFF

V gene: TRBV7-2
clone size: few
CDR3 protein: CASSSRGDRGTEKLFF

V gene: TRBV19
clone size: -
CDR3 protein: CASSIEDTIGGPNTGELFF

V gene: TRBV7-6
clone size: -
CDR3 protein: CASSYRVAGNTGELFF

V gene: TRBV7-6
clone size: once
CDR3 protein: CASSLDPDRAYEQYF

V gene: TRBV10-2
clone size: -
CDR3 protein: CASSESRRRALSYEQYF

V gene: TRBV6-1
clone size: -
CDR3 protein: CASVSEVWAFF

V gene: TRBV5-1
clone size: -
CDR3 protein: CASSLATARYEQYF

V gene: TRBV4-3
clone size: few
CDR3 protein: CASSQDPGRRGEQYF

V gene: TRBV7-8
clone size: once
CDR3 protein: CASSLAMGGSEKLFF

V gene: TRBV19
clone size: -
CDR3 protein: CASSTTGGASQPQHF